Below, 16 T cell receptor beta chains from the same sample are listed, as sequenced in a study of beta chain features in type 1 diabetes. The authors reverse transcribed all of the isolated RNA, so sequencing captured expressed TCRB transcripts. Here immunoSEQ multiplex PCR was the method, and the copy in TCRdb shows in-frame clones only, minus some. The sample contains approximately 380,000 clones, about 15% of which appear only once. Sequenced sample: naive CD4+ T cells from blood. These TCRs come from a woman aged 18-29 years in good health.

J is TRBJ1-2 and V is TRBV6-5, with D uncertain. Germline CDR1 and CDR2: MNHEY and SVGAGI. This CDR3 contains 11 residues. Between the trimmed V and J ends, which lost 7 bases and 8 bases, there was a span of 11 bases. The CDR3 nucleotides read TGTGCCAGCATTTCCTGGAGGGGCTACACCTTC. Translating gives CASISWRGYTF.

The rearrangement uses TRBV7-9 and TRBJ1-1; D gene ambiguous. The V and J ends lost 4 bases and 2 bases respectively, with 8 bases between them. Germline values: CDR1 SEHNR, CDR2 FQNEAQ (reference sequence). The length of the CDR3 is 13 residues. The CDR3 spells CASSYSPNTEAFF. DNA of the CDR3: TGTGCCAGCAGCTACTCCCCTAACACTGAAGCTTTCTTT.

The chain carries TRBV4-2 and TRBJ1-1, with a weak D call TRBD1 (5 bases). This CDR3 contains 16 residues. V was clipped by 4 bases and J by 1 base, with 16 bases between them. Germline V CDR1 and CDR2: LGHNA, YNFKEQ. CDR3 protein: CASSPDDRVKNTEAFF. In nucleotides, the CDR3 is TGTGCCAGCAGCCCCGACGACAGAGTAAAGAACACTGAAGCTTTCTTT.

This clone was found a few times. The rearrangement links TRBV14 to TRBJ2-3, with a possible D match to TRBD1 (6 bases). In germline, CDR1 is SGHDN, CDR2 FVKESK. V shed 5 bases and J shed 2 bases, with 17 bases lying between them. The CDR3 covers 16 residues. The CDR3 bases are TGTGCCAGCAGCGAACAACAGGGCTGGGTCACAGATACGCAGTATTTT. It is translated as CASSEQQGWVTDTQYF.

The sample holds a few counts of this clone. The chain links TRBV4-2 to TRBJ2-3; D unclear. Per the germline V gene, CDR1 is LGHNA and CDR2 is YNFKEQ. The CDR3 length is 13 residues. V was shortened by 0 bases and J by 7 bases, with 8 bases between the two germline ends. CDR3: CASSQDVQNTQYF. As DNA, the CDR3 is TGTGCCAGCAGCCAAGATGTCCAAAATACGCAGTATTTT.

The gene calls are TRBV29-1 and TRBJ2-7; 15 bases map to TRBD2. CDR3 length equals 16 residues. Germline assignment: CDR1 SQVTM and CDR2 ANQGSEA. With V trimmed by 7 bases and J by 2 bases, 9 bases remained unmatched. The CDR3 sequence: CSAMGGLAGGPYEQYF. The DNA for the CDR3 is TGCAGCGCTATGGGGGGACTAGCGGGAGGTCCCTACGAGCAGTACTTC.

The chain employs TRBV30 and TRBJ2-6; D possibly corresponds to TRBD1 (5 bases). The V and J ends lost 2 bases and 0 bases respectively, with 8 bases between them. The CDR3 totals 15 residues. Germline V gene lookup returns CDR1 GTSNPN and CDR2 SVGIG (reference sequence). The chain's CDR3 is CAWSLGVSGANVLTF. In nucleotides, the CDR3 is TGTGCCTGGAGTTTAGGGGTCTCTGGGGCCAACGTCCTGACTTTC.

The J gene is TRBJ1-1, the V gene TRBV2; D ambiguous. From germline, CDR1 is SNHLY and CDR2 FYNNEI. The CDR3 is made up of 11 amino acids. The ends were cut back, 6 bases at V and 5 bases at J, with 7 bases in the middle. The CDR3 reads CASSGETEAFF. The CDR3 DNA sequence: TGTGCCAGCAGCGGGGAAACTGAAGCTTTCTTT.

This clone has just a few counts. The V and J genes are TRBV5-4 and TRBJ1-4; D not resolved. Trimming stripped 4 bases from V and 5 bases from J, with 15 bases between. CDR3 length: 15 residues. Germline V gene lookup returns CDR1 SGHNT and CDR2 YYREEE (reference sequence). The CDR3 reads CASSPKTGSNEKLFF. DNA for the CDR3: TGTGCCAGCAGCCCTAAGACCGGGAGCAATGAAAAACTGTTTTTT.

A remark on this clone: At the DNA level, this CDR3 is encoded by other sequences in the same sample as well. J is TRBJ1-1 and V is TRBV7-2; D ambiguous. Per the germline V gene, CDR1 is SGHTA and CDR2 is FQGNSA. The V gene lost 3 bases and the J gene lost 5 bases, with 4 bases spanning the gap. CDR3 length equals 11 residues. This CDR3 reads CASSFYTEAFF. The CDR3 DNA reads as TGTGCCAGCAGCTTTTATACTGAAGCTTTCTTT.

This clone was found a few times. This chain uses TRBV7-8 with TRBJ2-7; no clear D. Per germline, CDR1 SGHVS and CDR2 FQNEAQ. V gave up 4 bases and J gave up 6 bases, with 16 bases separating them. The CDR3 sequence is 14 residues long. For the CDR3, the DNA is TGTGCCAGCAGCTCCCTTAGGAGTCGGCTCGAGCAGTACTTC. Translating it yields CASSSLRSRLEQYF.

The chain has TRBV5-1 and TRBJ2-1; 7 bases match TRBD2. CDR3 length: 15 amino acids. Trimming cost V 4 bases and J 4 bases; bases outside gene matches: 8. In germline, CDR1 is SGHRS, CDR2 YFSETQ. The chain's CDR3 is CASSQPRDYYNEQFF. In nucleotides, the CDR3 is TGCGCCAGCAGCCAGCCCCGGGACTATTACAATGAGCAGTTCTTC.

This clone was counted a few times. V and J are TRBV5-1 and TRBJ2-5; no clear D. The ends were cut back, 2 bases at V and 0 bases at J, with 8 bases in the middle. Germline CDR1 reads SGHRS; CDR2 reads YFSETQ. This CDR3 comprises 14 residues. CDR3 sequence (DNA): TGCGCCAGCAGCTTCAACTTGTACCAAGAGACCCAGTACTTC. The encoded protein is CASSFNLYQETQYF. Variable domain in full (rest from reference TRBV5-1 and TRBJ2-5): KAGVTQTPRYLIKTRGQQVTLSCSPISGHRSVSWYQQTPGQGLQFLFEYFSETQRNKGNFPGRFSGRQFSNSRSEMNVSTLELGDSALYLCASSFNLYQETQYFGPGTRLLVL.

Written as DNA, the CDR3 is TGTGCCAGCAGTCGGACTAGCGGGAGGTGGGAGACCCAGTACTTC. It specifies CASSRTSGRWETQYF. V and J are TRBV7-9 and TRBJ2-5; TRBD2 matches at 14 bases. V dropped 6 bases and J dropped 5; count of bases not matched to a gene: 5. The CDR3 runs 15 residues. CDR1 is SEHNR, CDR2 FQNEAQ, per germline (reference sequence). The full variable domain, with the rest looked up from reference TRBV7-9 and TRBJ2-5, is DTGVSQNPRHKITKRGQNVTFRCDPISEHNRLYWYRQTLGQGPEFLTYFQNEAQLEKSRLLSDRFSAERPKGSFSTLEIQRTEQGDSAMYLCASSRTSGRWETQYFGPGTRLLVL.

In its sample, this clone was seen a few times. The chain combines TRBV18 with TRBJ2-1; 8 bases align to TRBD2. Germline V gives CDR1 KGHSH, CDR2 LQKENI. The ends lost 3 bases at V and 0 bases at J; junction bases unmatched: 13. The CDR3 is 19 amino acids. CDR3 region: CASSPYFSGGTSSYNEQFF. The CDR3 DNA reads TGTGCCAGCTCACCGTATTTCTCTGGGGGGACTAGCTCCTACAATGAGCAGTTCTTC.

The sample holds a few counts of this clone. V and J are TRBV19 and TRBJ2-1, with D perhaps matching TRBD2 (6 bases). The CDR3 is made up of 18 amino acids. V was cut by 1 base and J by 0 bases, with 16 bases left in between. Germline lookup yields CDR1 LNHDA and CDR2 SQIVND (reference sequence). The CDR3 coding sequence is TGTGCCAGTAGTATAGTCTCCTTAGCGGAGAGCTCCTACAATGAGCAGTTCTTC. It codes for CASSIVSLAESSYNEQFF.